This T cell receptor beta chain was recovered during a study of identical twins. There are 13 residues in the CDR3. V was pared by 1 base and J by 7 bases, with 11 bases between. From germline, CDR1 is LGHDT and CDR2 YNNKEL (reference sequence). Overall study findings and caveats: The study reached conclusions through statistical analysis that was cross-sectional, not following the same donors. Analyses of zero insertions could be partly confounded by invariant MAIT and iNKT cells. With monozygotic twins, out-of-frame TCR alpha sharing exceeded what models estimated. Memory repertoires lacked the insertion deficit that abundant cord blood beta clonotypes showed.

On this clonotype itself: Its antigen remains unidentified.

TCRdb re-derived calls from the 5' RACE reads in MiXCR, one entry per CDR3 protein. The profile shows fewer than 650,000 distinct CDR3 sequences, just under 10% of them singletons. These data are also associated with another study on yellow fever vaccine responses in identical twins.

Sequencing input: PBMCs. V and J are TRBV3-1 and TRBJ2-7; D is unresolved. The source of this sequence is a woman aged 18-29 years in good health. The CDR3 loop reads CASSQGLMAEQYF. The CDR3 nucleotides read TGTGCCAGCAGCCAAGGGTTGATGGCAGAGCAGTACTTC.